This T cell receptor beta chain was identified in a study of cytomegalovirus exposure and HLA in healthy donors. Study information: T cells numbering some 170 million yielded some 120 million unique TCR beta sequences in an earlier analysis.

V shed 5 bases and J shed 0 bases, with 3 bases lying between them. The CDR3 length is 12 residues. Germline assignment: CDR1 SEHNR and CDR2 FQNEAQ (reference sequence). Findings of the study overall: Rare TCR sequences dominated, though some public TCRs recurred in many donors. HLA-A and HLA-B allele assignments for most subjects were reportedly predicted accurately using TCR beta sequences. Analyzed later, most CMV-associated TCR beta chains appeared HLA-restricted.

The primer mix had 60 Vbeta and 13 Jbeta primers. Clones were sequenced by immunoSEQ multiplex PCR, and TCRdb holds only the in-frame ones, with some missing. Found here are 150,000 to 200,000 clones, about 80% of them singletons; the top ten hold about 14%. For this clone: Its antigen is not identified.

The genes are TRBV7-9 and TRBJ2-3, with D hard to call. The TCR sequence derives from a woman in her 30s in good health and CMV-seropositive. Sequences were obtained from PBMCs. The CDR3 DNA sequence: TGTGCCAGCAGCCCTAGCACAGATACGCAGTATTTT. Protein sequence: CASSPSTDTQYF.